The 22 T cell receptor beta chains presented below share a single source sample, sequenced in a study of T cell responses to AZD1222 COVID-19 vaccine. Profiling relied on immunoSEQ multiplex PCR, and the TCRdb table lists in-frame clones only, not all of them. The top ten hold approximately 1.5% of the sample, which has some 180,000 clones, 94% seen once. The sequencing used peripheral blood, collected 28 days after the second AZD1222 dose. The receptors here all came from an adult who received the AZD1222 COVID-19 vaccine.

V and J are TRBV12-3 or TRBV12-4 and TRBJ1-5, with a possible D match to TRBD1 (5 bases). V dropped 5 bases and J dropped 2 bases, with 7 bases sitting between them. The CDR3 extends over 13 amino acids. In DNA, the CDR3 is TGTGCCAGCAGTGCACAGGGCAATCAGCCCCAGCATTTT. Translated: CASSAQGNQPQHF.

The chain is built from TRBV29-1 and TRBJ2-3; TRBD2 might be the D (5 bases). V lost 5 bases and J 4 bases, leaving 31 bases between the germline ends. The CDR3 totals 19 residues. Germline values: CDR1 SQVTM, CDR2 ANQGSEA. CDR3 in DNA: TGCAGCGTTACCACTGTCCTAGCAGCGGTTTATAAGATATCAGATACGCAGTATTTT. Protein sequence: CSVTTVLAAVYKISDTQYF.

This clone was found once. V and J are TRBV5-4 and TRBJ2-3; the match to TRBD2 covers 12 bases. The CDR3 spans 17 residues. In germline, CDR1 is SGHNT, CDR2 YYREEE (reference sequence). After removal of 5 bases from V and 0 bases from J, the junction contained 7 bases not matched to a gene. The CDR3 sequence: CASRLLAGGSSTDTQYF. The CDR3, as DNA: TGTGCCAGCAGACTCCTAGCGGGGGGGTCTAGCACAGATACGCAGTATTTT.

The chain links TRBV3-1 (or the pseudogene TRBV3-2) to TRBJ1-1; possibly TRBD1 for D (6 bases). Germline V lookup: CDR1 LGHDT, CDR2 YNNKEL (reference sequence). This CDR3 has 14 amino acids. Trimming took off 0 bases at V and 7 bases at J, with 12 bases between the two ends. CDR3 in amino acids: CASSQEPGADEAFF. The CDR3 DNA sequence: TGTGCCAGCAGCCAAGAGCCGGGGGCCGATGAAGCTTTCTTT.

The V gene is TRBV2, the J gene TRBJ1-2; 7 bases are a match to TRBD1. CDR3 size: 13 residues. V trimming: 11 bases; J trimming: 2 bases; junction bases outside the gene matches: 8. CDR1 SNHLY and CDR2 FYNNEI come from the germline V gene. The CDR3 DNA reads TGTGCCGCCACCCGGGACAGAAACTATGGCTACACCTTC. This encodes CAATRDRNYGYTF. Drawing the rest from reference TRBV2 and TRBJ1-2, the complete variable domain is EPEVTQTPSHQVTQMGQEVILRCVPISNHLYFYWYRQILGQKVEFLVSFYNNEISEKSEIFDDQFSVERPDGSNFTLKIRSTKLEDSAMYFCAATRDRNYGYTFGSGTRLTVV.

This sequence joins TRBV9 and TRBJ2-5; D may match TRBD1 or TRBD2 (5 bases each). The CDR3 totals 14 residues. The germline V gene has CDR1 SGDLS and CDR2 YYNGEE. The V end was cut by 0 bases, the J end by 3 bases, with 9 bases between. CDR3 nucleotide sequence: TGTGCCAGCAGCGTAGCAGGGACGAAAGAGACCCAGTACTTC. Translated, it gives CASSVAGTKETQYF. The full variable domain, its missing parts supplied by reference TRBV9 and TRBJ2-5, is DSGVTQTPKHLITATGQRVTLRCSPRSGDLSVYWYQQSLDQGLQFLIQYYNGEERAKGNILERFSAQQFPDLHSELNLSSLELGDSALYFCASSVAGTKETQYFGPGTRLLVL.

V and J are TRBV29-1 and TRBJ2-5, with D perhaps TRBD2 (5 bases). The V end was cut by 3 bases, the J end by 6 bases, with 11 bases between. Germline values: CDR1 SQVTM, CDR2 ANQGSEA. The CDR3 runs to 12 residues. The CDR3 protein is CSVDEGAKTQYF. The DNA for the CDR3 is TGCAGCGTTGACGAGGGCGCGAAGACCCAGTACTTC.

This chain connects TRBV9 to TRBJ2-1; TRBD2 is a possible D gene (6 bases). Germline CDR1 and CDR2: SGDLS and YYNGEE. V was shortened by 2 bases and J by 2 bases, with 11 bases between the two germline ends. The CDR3 runs to 15 residues. CDR3 nucleotide sequence: TGTGCCAGCAGCGTTACGGACTACGCCTACAATGAGCAGTTCTTC. Translation gives CASSVTDYAYNEQFF.

This chain connects TRBV29-1 to TRBJ1-5, with 9 bases matching TRBD1. Germline CDR1 and CDR2: SQVTM and ANQGSEA. The CDR3 loop spans 13 amino acids. The ends lost 6 bases at V and 7 bases at J; junction bases unmatched: 7. CDR3 bases: TGCAGCGTACCGGGACAGGGAGGGCAGCCCCAGCATTTT. Translating it yields CSVPGQGGQPQHF.

The V and J genes are TRBV5-1 and TRBJ1-1; TRBD1 aligns across 10 bases. With 4 bases clipped from V and 5 bases from J, the junction kept 5 bases outside the gene matches. The germline V gene encodes CDR1 SGHRS and CDR2 YFSETQ. This CDR3 is built from 14 residues. The CDR3, as DNA: TGCGCCAGCAGCCTCCGACAGGGGGCGACTGAAGCTTTCTTT. This encodes CASSLRQGATEAFF.

This clone was recorded once. The rearrangement links TRBV19 to TRBJ1-1, with D possibly being TRBD1 (6 bases). This CDR3 region has 13 residues. V lost 5 bases and J lost 2, with 9 bases in between. CDR1 LNHDA and CDR2 SQIVND come from the germline V gene (reference sequence). In DNA form, the CDR3 reads TGTGCCAGTAGTGTCAGGGGAAACACTGAAGCTTTCTTT. Encoded protein: CASSVRGNTEAFF.

This chain uses TRBV5-1 with TRBJ2-5; D is undetermined. This CDR3 is 13 amino acids long. Germline loops: CDR1 SGHRS, CDR2 YFSETQ. V shed 5 bases and J shed 3 bases, with 11 bases lying between them. CDR3 DNA sequence: TGCGCCAGCAGGAGGTTAATAGAAGAGACCCAGTACTTC. This encodes CASRRLIEETQYF.

This rearrangement joins TRBV23-1 to TRBJ2-2; the match to TRBD1 covers 9 bases. TRBV23-1 is labeled an ORF, and its function is uncertain. V was pared by 9 bases and J by 2 bases, with 7 bases of the junction left unmatched. The CDR3 is made up of 15 amino acids. CDR3: CARHGTGRNTGELFF. Here the CDR3 DNA reads TGCGCCAGGCATGGGACAGGGCGTAACACCGGGGAGCTGTTTTTT.

This sequence joins TRBV16 and TRBJ1-2; no firm D call. Trimming removed 4 bases at V and 3 bases at J, with 12 bases between. The CDR3 runs 14 residues. Germline-derived CDR1 and CDR2 are KGHSY and FQNENV. CDR3 residues: CASSLRAQDYGYTF. In nucleotides, the CDR3 is TGTGCCAGCAGCCTCCGTGCCCAGGACTATGGCTACACCTTC.

The V and J genes are TRBV11-3 and TRBJ1-2; tentative D call: TRBD1 (6 bases). CDR3 length equals 14 residues. In germline, CDR1 is SGHNT, CDR2 YENEEA. Deletions cut 5 bases from V and 4 bases from J, with 14 bases between. The DNA of the CDR3 is TGTGCCAGCAGCCCCCAGGGGACCCTCTATGGCTACACCTTC. Its translation is CASSPQGTLYGYTF.

The rearrangement joins TRBV7-3 to TRBJ2-3; no reliable D call. The CDR3 has 15 residues. The germline CDR1 and CDR2 sequences are SGHTA and FQGTGA. The V gene lost 5 bases and the J gene lost 2 bases, with 14 bases spanning the gap. CDR3 nucleotide sequence: TGTGCCAGCAGCCGAACTCCTGCCGACACAGATACGCAGTATTTT. It specifies CASSRTPADTDTQYF.

The chain employs TRBV19 and TRBJ1-1, with a weak D call TRBD1 (5 bases). Germline V lookup: CDR1 LNHDA, CDR2 SQIVND (reference sequence). The CDR3 length is 15 residues. V was shortened by 1 base and J by 1 base, with 10 bases between the two germline ends. The chain's CDR3 is CASSIVGTGNTEAFF. The CDR3, as DNA: TGTGCCAGTAGTATAGTCGGGACCGGGAACACTGAAGCTTTCTTT.

The CDR3 DNA is TGTGCCAGCAGCCAAGATAGATCTAGCGGGAGAGGCCATGAGCAGTTCTTC. This codes for CASSQDRSSGRGHEQFF. The chain uses TRBV4-2 and TRBJ2-1; 10 bases align to TRBD2. V was pared by 0 bases and J by 8 bases, with 10 bases of the junction left unmatched. Germline V CDR1 and CDR2: LGHNA, YNFKEQ. The CDR3 extends over 17 amino acids.

The rearrangement joins TRBV7-2 to TRBJ2-3; 11 bases agree with TRBD2. Germline CDR1 SGHTA, CDR2 FQGNSA. The V gene end was trimmed by 1 base and the J gene end by 10 bases; junction bases not matched to a gene: 10. The CDR3 runs 16 residues. The CDR3 DNA is TGTGCCAGCAGCTTAGAATCCCATAGCGGGGGGGGCCCGCAGTATTTT. Encoded protein: CASSLESHSGGGPQYF.

The chain has TRBV10-2 and TRBJ2-3, with 8 bases matching TRBD2. V lost 6 bases to trimming and J lost 1 base; unmatched junction nucleotides: 3. Germline V gene sequence: CDR1 WSHSY, CDR2 SAAADI. This CDR3 region has 14 residues. CDR3: CASRVAGRTDTQYF. In nucleotides, the CDR3 is TGCGCCAGCAGGGTAGCGGGACGCACAGATACGCAGTATTTT.

The genes are TRBV2 and TRBJ1-1, with D possibly matching TRBD1 (5 bases). This CDR3 is built from 13 residues. V dropped 7 bases and J dropped 5 bases, with 14 bases sitting between them. CDR1 SNHLY and CDR2 FYNNEI come from the germline V gene. In nucleotides, the CDR3 is TGTGCCAGCACCGGGGACTTGGGAACTGAAGCTTTCTTT. Translating gives CASTGDLGTEAFF. Based on the CDR3 plus reference TRBV2 and TRBJ1-1, the full variable domain is EPEVTQTPSHQVTQMGQEVILRCVPISNHLYFYWYRQILGQKVEFLVSFYNNEISEKSEIFDDQFSVERPDGSNFTLKIRSTKLEDSAMYFCASTGDLGTEAFFGQGTRLTVV.

The chain has TRBV19 and TRBJ1-2; 8 positions match TRBD1. After removal of 6 bases from V and 5 bases from J, the junction contained 29 bases not matched to a gene. This CDR3 comprises 21 residues. Germline assignment: CDR1 LNHDA and CDR2 SQIVND (reference sequence). The CDR3 region has the DNA TGTGCCAGTAGACCAGGTCTAGCGGACAGGGAGCAAAGTGGTTGGACTTATGGCTACACCTTC. It is translated as CASRPGLADREQSGWTYGYTF. Complete variable domain (other parts from reference TRBV19 and TRBJ1-2): DGGITQSPKYLFRKEGQNVTLSCEQNLNHDAMYWYRQDPGQGLRLIYYSQIVNDFQKGDIAEGYSVSREKKESFPLTVTSAQKNPTAFYLCASRPGLADREQSGWTYGYTFGSGTRLTVV.